The next 7 T cell receptor beta chains were all read from a single sample in a study of T cell changes during pregnancy in multiple sclerosis. Profiling relied on immunoSEQ multiplex PCR, and the TCRdb table lists in-frame clones only, not all of them. The sample consists of some 37,000 clones, 70% to 90% of them appearing once. This specimen was CD4+ T cells from peripheral blood mononuclear cells, taken in the first trimester of pregnancy. The receptor source for this set is a female donor with multiple sclerosis, enrolled in a pregnancy study.

This clone showed up just once. The genes are TRBV7-8 and TRBJ1-5, with 8 bases that match TRBD1. After removal of 3 bases from V and 7 bases from J, the junction contained 11 bases not matched to a gene. Germline V gene lookup returns CDR1 SGHVS and CDR2 FQNEAQ. This CDR3 region has 16 residues. The CDR3 spells CASSLVGGQGGQPQHF. CDR3 nucleotides: TGTGCCAGCAGCTTGGTCGGTGGACAGGGAGGCCAGCCCCAGCATTTT.

The J gene is TRBJ2-3, the V gene TRBV18, with 11 positions matching TRBD2. J gave up 3 bases and V 3 bases, and 8 bases lay outside the gene matches. This CDR3 has 17 amino acids. Germline CDR1 KGHSH, CDR2 LQKENI. CDR3 amino acids: CASSPLAGGTGTDTQYF. The CDR3 coding sequence is TGTGCCAGCTCACCTCTAGCGGGGGGCACCGGGACAGATACGCAGTATTTT.

The rearrangement joins TRBV5-4 to TRBJ2-1; 7 bases map to TRBD1. This CDR3 is 15 amino acids long. The J segment lost 4 bases and the V segment lost 4 bases, leaving 8 bases of the junction unmatched. Germline CDR1 and CDR2: SGHNT and YYREEE (reference sequence). The CDR3 spells CASSVGTADYNEQFF. For the CDR3, the DNA is TGTGCCAGCAGCGTCGGGACAGCGGATTACAATGAGCAGTTCTTC.

The chain employs TRBV10-2 and TRBJ2-3, with D perhaps matching TRBD1 (8 bases). Germline V gene sequence: CDR1 WSHSY, CDR2 SAAADI. V shed 6 bases and J shed 3 bases, with 19 bases lying between them. The CDR3 contains 16 residues. The CDR3 here is CASSDPYRGGTDTQYF. In nucleotides, the CDR3 is TGCGCCAGCAGCGACCCTTACAGGGGGGGGACAGATACGCAGTATTTT.

This clone was observed a single time. V usage is TRBV6-5 and J usage is TRBJ1-6; weak D call: TRBD1 (5 bases). Germline assignment: CDR1 MNHEY and CDR2 SVGAGI. This CDR3 spans 16 amino acids. Trimming removed 1 base at V and 7 bases at J, with 14 bases between. The CDR3 DNA sequence: TGTGCCAGCAGTTACTGGCGGGGGAGGGGAAATTCACCCCTCCACTTT. Translation: CASSYWRGRGNSPLHF.

V and J are TRBV6-5 and TRBJ2-5; maybe TRBD1 (5 bases). Trimming stripped 2 bases from V and 7 bases from J, with 14 bases between. The length of the CDR3 is 14 residues. CDR1 and CDR2 (germline): MNHEY, SVGAGI. The CDR3 DNA sequence: TGTGCCAGCAGTTACGACTTGGGGCTGGGGACCCAGTACTTC. This sequence encodes CASSYDLGLGTQYF.

The chain has TRBV10-1 and TRBJ2-1, with 8 positions matching TRBD1. Germline V CDR1 and CDR2: WNHNN, SYGVQD (reference sequence). The CDR3 sequence is 14 residues long. The trim removed 6 bases at V and 2 bases at J, leaving 3 bases unmatched. CDR3 amino acids: CASSPGQAYNEQFF. The CDR3 DNA sequence: TGCGCCAGCAGCCCGGGACAGGCCTACAATGAGCAGTTCTTC.